Shown below are 31 T cell receptor beta chains from a single sample sequenced in a study of identical twins. MiXCR was run by TCRdb on the 5' RACE reads, yielding one entry per CDR3 protein. The table lists 200,000 to 250,000 distinct CDR3 sequences, about 12% of them singletons. Separately, the same data were catalogued under a study of yellow fever vaccine responses in identical twins.

The sequenced sample was memory (CD45RO+) T cells sorted from blood. Receptors were obtained from a woman aged 18-29 years in good health.

The rearrangement uses TRBV7-2 and TRBJ1-2; D is perhaps TRBD1 (6 bases). CDR1 is SGHTA and CDR2 is FQGNSA in the germline V gene. This CDR3 spans 14 amino acids. Trimming stripped 1 base from V and 6 bases from J, with 12 bases between. The CDR3 sequence is CASSLDTTGNGYTF. CDR3 in DNA: TGTGCCAGCAGCTTAGATACTACAGGGAATGGCTACACCTTC. The whole variable domain, filled in from reference TRBV7-2 and TRBJ1-2, reads GAGVSQSPSNKVTEKGKDVELRCDPISGHTALYWYRQSLGQGLEFLIYFQGNSAPDKSGLPSDRFSAERTGGSVSTLTIQRTQQEDSAVYLCASSLDTTGNGYTFGSGTRLTVV.

The chain recombines TRBV20-1 with TRBJ2-5, with D perhaps matching TRBD2 (6 bases). This CDR3 comprises 13 residues. From germline, CDR1 is DFQATT and CDR2 SNEGSKA (reference sequence). Trimming cost V 5 bases and J 3 bases, with 13 bases left between them. In DNA, the CDR3 is TGCAGTGCTCACCTTAGCGGTAAAGAGACCCAGTACTTC. Protein sequence: CSAHLSGKETQYF.

The J gene is TRBJ2-1, the V gene TRBV7-2; no firm D call. Germline loops: CDR1 SGHTA, CDR2 FQGNSA. V was trimmed by 5 bases and J by 2 bases, leaving 10 bases between them. The CDR3 extends over 14 amino acids. The CDR3 DNA sequence: TGTGCCAGCAGCCCCACGTGGACCTACAATGAGCAGTTCTTC. Translation: CASSPTWTYNEQFF.

There are many counts of this clonotype. CDR3 loop: CAISNPGPVGTGELFF. CDR3 bases: TGTGCCATCAGTAACCCGGGTCCTGTGGGCACCGGGGAGCTGTTTTTT. The V and J genes are TRBV10-3 and TRBJ2-2; the D is unclear. The V and J ends lost 5 bases and 4 bases respectively, with 17 bases between them. Germline V gene lookup returns CDR1 ENHRY and CDR2 SYGVKD. The CDR3 sequence is 16 residues long.

This clonotype was seen at least ten times. The chain couples TRBV7-9 to TRBJ1-1, with 8 bases aligning to TRBD1. With 5 bases clipped from V and 4 bases from J, the junction kept 3 bases outside the gene matches. CDR1 is SEHNR and CDR2 is FQNEAQ in the germline V gene (reference sequence). The CDR3 covers 13 residues. Written as DNA, the CDR3 is TGTGCCAGCAGCGACAGGGGCTCCACTGAAGCTTTCTTT. It codes for CASSDRGSTEAFF.

This clonotype has more than one count but fewer than ten. The V and J genes are TRBV6-5 and TRBJ2-7; D not certain. The V gene's germline CDR1 is MNHEY and CDR2 SVGAGI. The length of the CDR3 is 14 residues. Trimming left V 0 bases short and J 1 base short, with 7 bases between. The CDR3, as DNA: TGTGCCAGCAGTTACTCCAGAGGTTCCTACGAGCAGTACTTC. This gives the protein CASSYSRGSYEQYF.

The chain recombines TRBV7-2 with TRBJ1-5; D is uncertain. Per the germline V gene, CDR1 is SGHTA and CDR2 is FQGNSA. CDR3 length: 15 residues. V lost 5 bases to trimming and J lost 5 bases, with 16 bases between them. This chain's CDR3 is CASSTSGKKDQPQHF. The DNA of the CDR3 is TGTGCCAGCAGCACATCCGGGAAGAAGGATCAGCCCCAGCATTTT.

This chain links TRBV2 with TRBJ2-3; TRBD2 matches at 9 bases. Germline V gives CDR1 SNHLY, CDR2 FYNNEI. The CDR3 extends over 17 amino acids. After removal of 3 bases from V and 6 bases from J, the junction contained 13 bases not matched to a gene. CDR3 DNA sequence: TGTGCCAGCAGTGAGGCGTGGCGGGGGGGCCTCACGGATACGCAGTATTTT. Residues: CASSEAWRGGLTDTQYF.

This clonotype was observed a few times. This sequence joins TRBV28 and TRBJ2-7, with TRBD1 matching over 12 bases. Germline loops: CDR1 MDHEN, CDR2 SYDVKM. V lost 5 bases, J lost 1 base, and 6 bases stayed unmatched. This CDR3 comprises 16 residues. Here the CDR3 reads CASSTLGQGASYEQYF. CDR3 in DNA: TGTGCCAGCAGTACCTTGGGACAGGGGGCGTCCTACGAGCAGTACTTC. Combining the CDR3 with reference TRBV28 and TRBJ2-7 gives the whole variable domain DVKVTQSSRYLVKRTGEKVFLECVQDMDHENMFWYRQDPGLGLRLIYFSYDVKMKEKGDIPEGYSVSREKKERFSLILESASTNQTSMYLCASSTLGQGASYEQYFGPGTRLTVT.

This clonotype was counted at least ten times. The chain links TRBV24-1 to TRBJ2-2; D may be TRBD1 or TRBD2 (5 bases each). Trimming pared 3 bases from V and 8 bases from J, leaving 15 bases between. The CDR3 is 15 amino acids. Germline CDR1 reads KGHDR; CDR2 reads SFDVKD. DNA of the CDR3: TGTGCCACCAGTGATCGGGACCTCGGGGCGGGGGAGCTGTTTTTT. It translates to CATSDRDLGAGELFF.

J is TRBJ2-7 and V is TRBV3-1; D gene uncertain. The ends were cut back, 8 bases at V and 1 base at J, with 9 bases in the middle. The CDR3 sequence is 12 residues long. The germline V gene encodes CDR1 LGHDT and CDR2 YNNKEL (reference sequence). The CDR3 DNA reads TGTGCCAGCGGCTCATCTTCCTACGAGCAGTACTTC. Translating it yields CASGSSSYEQYF.

This clonotype was detected a few times. The chain employs TRBV7-2 and TRBJ2-1; possibly TRBD2 for D (5 bases). The CDR3 has 14 amino acids. From germline, CDR1 is SGHTA and CDR2 FQGNSA. V lost 1 base to trimming and J lost 4 bases, with 8 bases between them. CDR3 DNA sequence: TGTGCCAGCAGCTTAGAGAGGGTTTACAATGAGCAGTTCTTC. It specifies CASSLERVYNEQFF.

This clonotype was observed many times. The V and J genes are TRBV29-1 and TRBJ2-7, with 7 bases aligning to TRBD1. The V and J ends lost 7 bases and 2 bases, in that order; junction bases with no gene match: 5. Germline loops: CDR1 SQVTM, CDR2 ANQGSEA. There are 12 residues in the CDR3. For the CDR3, the DNA is TGCAGCGCTGGGGACAGTACCTACGAGCAGTACTTC. As protein: CSAGDSTYEQYF.

In this sample, this clonotype turned up many times. The chain links TRBV28 to TRBJ2-7, with 10 bases identical to TRBD2. V shed 3 bases, J shed 2 bases, and the junction held 4 bases outside the gene matches. This CDR3 region has 15 residues. CDR1 and CDR2 (germline): MDHEN, SYDVKM. In DNA form, the CDR3 reads TGTGCCAGCAGTTTTGCTAGCGGGGGAGCCTACGAGCAGTACTTC. Its translation is CASSFASGGAYEQYF.

This clonotype appeared a few times. The gene calls are TRBV20-1 and TRBJ1-1; no definite D call. The length of the CDR3 is 11 residues. Trimming cost V 0 bases and J 10 bases, with 9 bases left between them. Germline V gene data show CDR1 as DFQATT and CDR2 as SNEGSKA (reference sequence). CDR3 nucleotide sequence: TGCAGTGCTAGAGACGAATGGGGAGCTTTCTTT. Translated, it gives CSARDEWGAFF.

This chain joins TRBV3-1 and TRBJ2-1; 8 bases map to TRBD1. Germline values: CDR1 LGHDT, CDR2 YNNKEL (reference sequence). V lost 4 bases and J lost 4; bases outside the gene matches: 6. This CDR3 contains 15 residues. The CDR3 DNA is TGTGCCAGCAGCCGGCAGGGGGCAGAGTACAATGAGCAGTTCTTC. Translated, it gives CASSRQGAEYNEQFF.

This clonotype was detected ten times or more. The germline gene is not matched at one end of the junction; a read error may be the cause. The rearrangement links TRBV7-7 to TRBJ2-7; D is unclear. The CDR3 consists of 13 residues. The V gene's germline CDR1 is SSHAT and CDR2 FNYEAQ (reference sequence). The CDR3, as DNA: TGTGCTAGCAGCTTAGTGTTAGATGGCGAGCAGTACTTC. Protein product: CASSLVLDGEQYF.

V and J are TRBV3-1 and TRBJ1-5, with D possibly TRBD1 on 6 matching bases. Germline V lookup: CDR1 LGHDT, CDR2 YNNKEL (reference sequence). V was pared by 0 bases and J by 7 bases, with 13 bases between. There are 15 residues in the CDR3. The CDR3 region has the DNA TGTGCCAGCAGCCAAGATACAGGGCATGGGCAGCCCCAGCATTTT. Its protein product is CASSQDTGHGQPQHF.

This clonotype was observed at least ten times. The CDR3 coding sequence is TGTGCCACCAGCAGAGAAGGACGGGCTGACTATGGCTACACCTTC. Its translation: CATSREGRADYGYTF. This chain joins TRBV15 and TRBJ1-2; no clear D gene. CDR1 is LNHNV and CDR2 is YYDKDF in the germline V gene (reference sequence). The CDR3 is 15 residues long. Between the trimmed V and J ends, which lost 0 bases and 3 bases, there was a span of 11 bases.

This clonotype has just a few counts. The chain has TRBV6-1 and TRBJ1-2, with TRBD1 identical over 7 bases. The trim removed 8 bases at V and 8 bases at J, leaving 11 bases unmatched. Germline CDR1 MNHNS, CDR2 SASEGT. The CDR3 runs 13 residues. The CDR3 here is CASLGQAGGGYTF. The CDR3 coding sequence is TGTGCCAGCCTCGGACAGGCCGGGGGGGGCTACACCTTC.

This clonotype came up many times. The gene calls are TRBV9 and TRBJ2-7, with D perhaps matching TRBD1 or TRBD2 (6 bases each). The V gene lost 0 bases and the J gene lost 7 bases, with 14 bases spanning the gap. Looked up from germline, CDR1 is SGDLS and CDR2 is YYNGEE. The CDR3 is 14 amino acids. The CDR3 DNA reads TGTGCCAGCAGCGTAGACGGGGGCAGTCGAGAGCAGTACTTC. Encoded protein: CASSVDGGSREQYF.

This clonotype was picked up a small number of times. CDR3 coding DNA: TGCGCCAGCAGCCCCGGGGTAGTGGAGACCCAGTACTTC. This encodes CASSPGVVETQYF. The chain is built from TRBV5-1 and TRBJ2-5, with TRBD2 as a possible D gene (5 bases). The CDR3 loop spans 13 amino acids. CDR1 is SGHRS, CDR2 YFSETQ, per germline. Trimming took off 4 bases at V and 5 bases at J, with 12 bases between the two ends.

This clonotype was seen a single time. This chain uses TRBV4-2 with TRBJ2-2; 7 nucleotides align to TRBD1. CDR3 length: 16 amino acids. V trimming: 3 bases; J trimming: 6 bases; junction bases outside the gene matches: 10. Germline V gene sequence: CDR1 LGHNA, CDR2 YNFKEQ. The DNA of the CDR3 is TGTGCCAGCAGCCACGACGACAGGGCAGGGGCCGGGGAGCTGTTTTTT. The encoded protein is CASSHDDRAGAGELFF.

This clonotype was counted between two and nine times. The V and J genes are TRBV28 and TRBJ2-7; 7 bases match TRBD1. Germline V gives CDR1 MDHEN, CDR2 SYDVKM. The CDR3 contains 12 residues. Trimming cost V 6 bases and J 9 bases; bases outside gene matches: 8. This CDR3 reads CASSPLNRGQYF. CDR3 nucleotide sequence: TGTGCCAGCAGCCCTCTAAACAGGGGGCAGTACTTC.

Ten or more counts support this clonotype. V is TRBV5-1 and J is TRBJ2-2; the D gene is possibly TRBD1 (6 bases). Trimming left V 1 base short and J 6 bases short, with 10 bases between. This CDR3 is 14 amino acids long. Germline CDR1 reads SGHRS; CDR2 reads YFSETQ. CDR3 sequence: CASSLIRGPGELFF. The CDR3 nucleotides read TGCGCCAGCAGCTTGATCAGGGGTCCCGGGGAGCTGTTTTTT.

This clonotype was seen repeatedly, ten times or more. The chain links TRBV6-2 or TRBV6-3 to TRBJ2-7; D not resolved. Germline CDR1 MNHEY, CDR2 SVGEGT. This CDR3 region has 16 residues. Trimming pared 0 bases from V and 5 bases from J, leaving 17 bases between. This CDR3 reads CASSYSDTDLSDEQYF. CDR3 sequence (DNA): TGTGCCAGCAGTTACTCGGATACGGACCTCTCTGACGAGCAGTACTTC.

The chain carries TRBV12-3 or TRBV12-4 and TRBJ2-5, with 9 nucleotides matching TRBD1. This CDR3 has 14 amino acids. V was clipped by 5 bases and J by 5 bases; unmatched bases: 6. CDR3 bases: TGTGCCAGCAGTGCGACAGGGGGAATGGAGACCCAGTACTTC. This codes for CASSATGGMETQYF.

The V call is TRBV5-5, the J call TRBJ1-3, with D hard to call. Trimming pared 1 base from V and 0 bases from J, leaving 8 bases between. Germline V lookup: CDR1 SGHKS, CDR2 YYEKEE (reference sequence). This CDR3 has 15 residues. In DNA, the CDR3 is TGTGCCAGCAGCTTGAAGTCGGTCTCTGGAAACACCATATATTTT. As protein: CASSLKSVSGNTIYF.

The CDR3 here is CASSQLAGRNTGELFF. CDR3 in DNA: TGTGCCAGCAGCCAACTAGCGGGGAGAAACACCGGGGAGCTGTTTTTT. The rearrangement joins TRBV4-2 to TRBJ2-2; 9 bases line up with TRBD2. In germline, CDR1 is LGHNA, CDR2 YNFKEQ. The V gene end was trimmed by 2 bases and the J gene end by 2 bases; junction bases not matched to a gene: 3. The CDR3 is 16 residues long.

The chain is built from TRBV27 and TRBJ2-1; D may be TRBD2 (5 bases). Trimming took off 4 bases at V and 8 bases at J, with 24 bases between the two ends. Germline-derived CDR1 and CDR2 are MNHEY and SMNVEV (reference sequence). The CDR3 covers 17 residues. CDR3: CASSSTMGPSSRHEQFF. CDR3 DNA sequence: TGTGCCAGCAGTTCCACTATGGGCCCTAGCTCGCGGCATGAGCAGTTCTTC.

The chain has TRBV5-6 and TRBJ1-1, with D unclear. Per germline, CDR1 SGHDT and CDR2 YYEEEE. The CDR3 extends over 15 amino acids. V shed 0 bases and J shed 1 base, with 10 bases lying between them. Written as DNA, the CDR3 is TGTGCCAGCAGCTTGGCCGGACTGCGGAACACTGAAGCTTTCTTT. It specifies CASSLAGLRNTEAFF.